This TCR beta chain was recovered during a study of blood T cell repertoires in COVID-19. The overall study: Collection of acute and convalescent COVID-19 samples took place in the United States, Italy and Spain. From T cells, B-cell-depleted T cells, or PBMCs came the material, which was cDNA or gDNA.

Measured with immunoSEQ multiplex PCR; TCRdb has only the in-frame clones, and not every one. The sample shows tens of thousands of clones, roughly 85% of them seen only once. Of note for this clone: At one boundary the junction diverges from the germline segment, which might be a read error.

This CDR3 contains 19 residues. Germline V gives CDR1 MGHRA, CDR2 YSYEKL. The chain employs TRBV4-1 and TRBJ2-1; 12 bases match TRBD2. This receptor was obtained from a man in his fifties with active or convalescent COVID-19. The sequenced sample consisted of peripheral blood. The CDR3 sequence is CARSPRGASGGAMDNEQFF. The CDR3 DNA follows: TGCGCCCGCAGCCCGCGGGGGGCTAGCGGGGGGGCTATGGACAATGAGCAGTTCTTC.